The 16 T cell receptor beta chains given below trace back to one sample, sequenced in a study of neoadjuvant anti-PD-1 for oral cavity cancer. TCRdb's copy holds only in-frame clones and misses some; the assay was immunoSEQ multiplex PCR. Of approximately 74,000 clones listed, approximately 80% are singletons. This specimen was PBMCs, taken before nivolumab (anti-PD-1) treatment. Receptors originate from a person between 40 and 80 years old with oral cavity squamous cell carcinoma.

This chain links TRBV28 with TRBJ2-7, with D unresolved. The CDR3 covers 12 residues. The V gene's germline CDR1 is MDHEN and CDR2 SYDVKM. Trimming cost V 7 bases and J 6 bases, with 13 bases left between them. The CDR3 DNA reads TGTGCCAGCACAGGATTTCAAGCCGAGCAGTACTTC. It yields the protein CASTGFQAEQYF.

J is TRBJ2-3 and V is TRBV14; TRBD2 matches 9 bases. Germline lookup yields CDR1 SGHDN and CDR2 FVKESK. This CDR3 has 13 amino acids. Germline trimming cut 5 bases from V and 10 bases from J; bases unmatched to any gene: 7. The CDR3 nucleotides read TGTGCCAGCAGCGAAGCTAGCGGGACACCGCAGTATTTT. Protein product: CASSEASGTPQYF.

The rearrangement uses TRBV29-1 and TRBJ1-1, with unresolved D. Trimming removed 7 bases at V and 2 bases at J, with 11 bases between. This CDR3 spans 12 amino acids. Germline V gene sequence: CDR1 SQVTM, CDR2 ANQGSEA. CDR3 sequence: CSASYVNTEAFF. The CDR3 DNA sequence: TGCAGCGCTAGTTACGTTAACACTGAAGCTTTCTTT.

The CDR3 DNA follows: TGTGCCAGCAGCCGCTCCGGGACAGGGGTCGCTGAAGCTTTCTTT. As protein: CASSRSGTGVAEAFF. J is TRBJ1-1 and V is TRBV6-5, with TRBD1 matching 10 bases. Germline-derived CDR1 and CDR2 are MNHEY and SVGAGI. The length of the CDR3 is 15 residues. V dropped 6 bases and J dropped 6; count of bases not matched to a gene: 10.

This sequence joins TRBV19 and TRBJ2-1; 11 positions agree with TRBD2. The CDR3 runs to 14 residues. The J segment lost 10 bases and the V segment lost 3 bases, leaving 5 bases of the junction unmatched. The germline V gene encodes CDR1 LNHDA and CDR2 SQIVND (reference sequence). CDR3 in amino acids: CASSILAGGLEQFF. As DNA, the CDR3 is TGTGCCAGTAGTATCCTAGCGGGAGGTTTGGAGCAGTTCTTC.

The rearrangement joins TRBV5-1 to TRBJ2-7; the match to TRBD2 covers 11 bases. Germline trimming cut 4 bases from V and 5 bases from J; bases unmatched to any gene: 8. The germline gives CDR1 SGHRS, CDR2 YFSETQ. The CDR3 extends over 15 amino acids. This CDR3 reads CASSLTSGRIHEQYF. Written as DNA, the CDR3 is TGCGCCAGCAGCCTTACTAGCGGGAGAATCCACGAGCAGTACTTC.

The gene calls are TRBV30 and TRBJ2-1; 13 bases agree with TRBD2. Trimming took 0 bases from V and 1 from J; bases not matched to a gene: 6. CDR1 is GTSNPN and CDR2 is SVGIG in the germline V gene (reference sequence). CDR3 length equals 18 residues. CDR3 nucleotide sequence: TGTGCCTGGAGTGTACTAGCGGGAGGGCCAGGGTCCTACAATGAGCAGTTCTTC. Encoded protein: CAWSVLAGGPGSYNEQFF. Full variable domain (outside the CDR3, taken from reference TRBV30 and TRBJ2-1): SQTIHQWPATLVQPVGSPLSLECTVEGTSNPNLYWYRQAAGRGLQLLFYSVGIGQISSEVPQNLSASRPQDRQFILSSKKLLLSDSGFYLCAWSVLAGGPGSYNEQFFGPGTRLTVL.

The chain couples TRBV6-5 to TRBJ2-2, with a tentative D call TRBD2 (6 bases). CDR1 and CDR2 from the germline V gene are MNHEY and SVGAGI. V was trimmed by 5 bases and J by 8 bases, leaving 9 bases between them. The CDR3 has 12 amino acids. The CDR3 sequence is CASSIGRGELFF. CDR3 sequence (DNA): TGTGCCAGCAGTATAGGGAGGGGGGAGCTGTTTTTT.

The chain is built from TRBV29-1 and TRBJ2-7; 9 bases map to TRBD2. Losses at the gene ends were 6 bases for V and 3 bases for J; bases not matched to a gene: 15. The CDR3 contains 16 residues. The germline V gene has CDR1 SQVTM and CDR2 ANQGSEA. DNA for the CDR3: TGCAGCGTAAAGGGGCTAGCGGGACAGAGGAGCTACGAGCAGTACTTC. Protein: CSVKGLAGQRSYEQYF.

V is TRBV10-1 and J is TRBJ2-3, with D perhaps matching TRBD1 (5 bases). Trimming left V 6 bases short and J 6 bases short, with 13 bases between. From germline, CDR1 is WNHNN and CDR2 SYGVQD (reference sequence). The CDR3 spans 13 residues. CDR3 sequence (DNA): TGCGCCAGCAGCCCGGACAACACCGATACGCAGTATTTT. Translated: CASSPDNTDTQYF.

This chain uses TRBV6-1 with TRBJ1-2; D perhaps matches TRBD1 (6 bases). Deletions cut 7 bases from V and 3 bases from J, with 9 bases between. The CDR3 length is 12 residues. The germline gives CDR1 MNHNS, CDR2 SASEGT. The CDR3 sequence: CASNRADYGYTF. In DNA, the CDR3 is TGTGCCAGCAACAGGGCCGACTATGGCTACACCTTC.

V gene TRBV7-2 combines with J gene TRBJ2-3; a possible D gene is TRBD1 (6 bases). The CDR3 runs to 13 residues. Per the germline V gene, CDR1 is SGHTA and CDR2 is FQGNSA. V lost 6 bases and J lost 6, with 13 bases in between. The CDR3 reads CASRDTGNDTQYF. The CDR3 DNA follows: TGTGCCAGCAGAGACACAGGGAACGATACGCAGTATTTT.

As for this clone: Other nucleotide sequences in the sample specify the same CDR3. V is TRBV5-1 and J is TRBJ2-2; TRBD1 agrees at 10 bases. J was trimmed by 6 bases and V by 4 bases; bases with no gene match: 3. The CDR3 is 14 amino acids. CDR1 is SGHRS and CDR2 is YFSETQ in the germline V gene. The CDR3 sequence: CASSRQGAAGELFF. In nucleotides, the CDR3 is TGCGCCAGCAGCAGACAGGGGGCGGCCGGGGAGCTGTTTTTT.

The V call is TRBV7-2, the J call TRBJ2-4, with D perhaps matching TRBD1 (6 bases). CDR3 length equals 14 residues. Germline V gives CDR1 SGHTA, CDR2 FQGNSA. Deletions cut 5 bases from V and 1 base from J, with 9 bases between. The chain's CDR3 is CASSGQGAKNIQYF. CDR3 DNA: TGTGCCAGCAGCGGGCAGGGGGCCAAAAACATTCAGTACTTC.

J is TRBJ2-2 and V is TRBV5-4; D tentatively fits TRBD1 or TRBD2 (6 bases each). The ends were cut back, 2 bases at V and 5 bases at J, with 13 bases in the middle. The CDR3 extends over 15 amino acids. Germline V gives CDR1 SGHNT, CDR2 YYREEE (reference sequence). The CDR3 here is CASSLGGLETGELFF. The CDR3 region has the DNA TGTGCCAGCAGCTTAGGGGGGCTTGAGACCGGGGAGCTGTTTTTT.

Concerning this clone: The junction differs from germline at one of its ends, possibly a read error. The rearrangement uses TRBV7-2 and TRBJ2-1, with TRBD2 identical over 11 bases. The CDR3 loop spans 17 amino acids. Per germline, CDR1 SGHTA and CDR2 FQGNSA. The CDR3 protein is CASSLGRIAGGGVEQFF. CDR3 in DNA: TGTGCCAGCAGTTTAGGACGGATAGCGGGAGGGGGGGTGGAGCAGTTCTTC.